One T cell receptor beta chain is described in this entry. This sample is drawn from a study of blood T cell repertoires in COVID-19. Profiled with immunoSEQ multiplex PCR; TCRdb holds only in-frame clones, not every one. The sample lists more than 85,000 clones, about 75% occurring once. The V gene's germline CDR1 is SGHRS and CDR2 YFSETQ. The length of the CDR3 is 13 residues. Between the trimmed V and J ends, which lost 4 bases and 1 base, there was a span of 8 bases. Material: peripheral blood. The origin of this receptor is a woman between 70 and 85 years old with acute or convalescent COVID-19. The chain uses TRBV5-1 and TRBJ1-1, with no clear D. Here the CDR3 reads CASSEGPNTEAFF. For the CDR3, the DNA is TGCGCCAGCAGCGAGGGCCCGAACACTGAAGCTTTCTTT.